The entry below gives a single TCR beta chain sequence along with its context. Which antigen it targets is not known. No qualities accompany the bases; no much larger clone lies one base away. This sample is part of a study of blood T cell repertoires in COVID-19 (dated by TCRdb to 2019 to 2021). About the investigation overall: Collaborator samples came from the United States, Italy and Spain and covered acute and convalescent phases of COVID-19. The material from the prospective study consisted of cDNA or gDNA derived from T cells, B-cell-depleted T cells, or PBMCs. Subjects who had been exposed to COVID-19, were actively infected with it, or had recovered from it provided the deeply sampled blood TCRbeta repertoires that made up the dataset. A freely available public database, intended as a resource for researchers studying the immune response to SARS-CoV-2, is where the repertoires were released. The samples were drawn from the first 160 participants of the ongoing ImmuneRACE study and from over 950 subjects provided by 6 global collaborators. Nearly every sample came with metadata listing a de-identified subject ID, COVID-19 status, age in years and sex. Where available, HLA class I and class II types were taken from metadata supplied by the sample provider and were not determined by assay-based typing.

Each collaborating institution followed its own protocols to collect whole blood in K2EDTA tubes. For TCRbeta analysis, collaborators shipped samples as frozen whole blood, isolated PBMCs, or DNA extracted from either of those sample types. Results and caveats for the whole study, not just this receptor: Clinical and demographic metadata were provided uncurated, with the amount varying by source and participant.

The CDR3 has 15 amino acids, counting the end cysteine and phenylalanine. Kept here is only the CDR3 DNA, which spans 45 bases and is read in frame from base 1. CDR1 and CDR2 are drawn from the germline V gene: MNHEY, SVGEGT. V trim: 5 bases; J trim: 3 bases; unmatched bases: 10. TCRbeta CDR3 regions were amplified from genomic DNA by means of the immunoSEQ Assay, a bias-controlled multiplex PCR. The published analysis was carried out like this. Within the assay, amplification of reference gene primers was used to estimate how many nucleated cells each sample contained. To quantify the absolute abundance of each unique TCRbeta CDR3 rearrangement, sequence reads were collapsed and filtered. For each sample, productive Simpson clonality was calculated as the square root of Simpson's diversity index across productive rearrangements. Sourced from immuneACCESS, this table was stored by TCRdb with only in-frame sequences that have V and J called. A share of the clones is absent; for the studies checked, an unresolved V gene accounts for under half, and the remainder has no known explanation. From that table come the V and J calls and clone size; the DNA was used to work out D and trimming. This sample is represented by 50,000 to 65,000 clones; 85% to 90% of them were singletons. The ten largest clonotypes hold approximately 3% of the sample.

Recombination joined TRBV6-2 or TRBV6-3 with TRBJ2-7, with 7 bases in between that match TRBD2. The material sequenced was peripheral blood. This clonotype originated in a man aged 50 to 59 with active COVID-19. The CDR3 here reads CASSTRTRSRYEQYF. The base sequence is TGTGCCAGCAGTACGCGGACTAGATCCCGCTACGAGCAGTACTTC.